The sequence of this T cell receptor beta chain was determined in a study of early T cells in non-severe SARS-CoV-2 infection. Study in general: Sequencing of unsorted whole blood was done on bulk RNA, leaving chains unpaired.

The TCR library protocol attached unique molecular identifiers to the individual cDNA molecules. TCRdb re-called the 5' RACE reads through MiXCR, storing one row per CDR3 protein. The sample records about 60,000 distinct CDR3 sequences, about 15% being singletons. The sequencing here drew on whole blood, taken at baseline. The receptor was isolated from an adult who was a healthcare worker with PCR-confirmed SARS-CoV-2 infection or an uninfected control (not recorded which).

This CDR3 is CASSQEGVYEQYF. The CDR3 DNA sequence: TGCGCCAGCAGCCAAGAAGGAGTCTACGAGCAGTACTTC. The chain recombines TRBV4-1 with TRBJ2-7; D not resolved. Per the germline V gene, CDR1 is MGHRA and CDR2 is YSYEKL. Between the trimmed V and J ends, which lost 0 bases and 3 bases, there was a span of 6 bases. This CDR3 has 13 residues.